The TCR beta chain under discussion was sequenced for a study of beta chain features in type 1 diabetes. Study-level results: The VDJ junctions of type 1 diabetes patients carried fewer insertions and more deletions.

This clone was seen only a few times. What it binds is not known. Of the isolated RNA, all was reverse transcribed, and so the sequenced material was expressed TCRB transcripts. TCRdb keeps only in-frame clones here, not all; method: immunoSEQ multiplex PCR. The table shows around 300,000 clones, with 7% to 9% occurring only once. Germline CDR1 reads SGHTA; CDR2 reads FQGNSA. The CDR3 is 14 amino acids. V was pared by 4 bases and J by 2 bases, with 9 bases between. The specimen sequenced was central memory CD4+ T cells from blood. The sequence was obtained from a woman in her late teens or twenties in good health. The rearrangement links TRBV7-2 to TRBJ1-3; D might be TRBD1 (6 bases). DNA for the CDR3: TGTGCCAGCAGCTCACAGGGTACTGGAAACACCATATATTTT. Translating gives CASSSQGTGNTIYF. Combining the CDR3 with reference TRBV7-2 and TRBJ1-3 gives the whole variable domain GAGVSQSPSNKVTEKGKDVELRCDPISGHTALYWYRQSLGQGLEFLIYFQGNSAPDKSGLPSDRFSAERTGGSVSTLTIQRTQQEDSAVYLCASSSQGTGNTIYFGEGSWLTVV.